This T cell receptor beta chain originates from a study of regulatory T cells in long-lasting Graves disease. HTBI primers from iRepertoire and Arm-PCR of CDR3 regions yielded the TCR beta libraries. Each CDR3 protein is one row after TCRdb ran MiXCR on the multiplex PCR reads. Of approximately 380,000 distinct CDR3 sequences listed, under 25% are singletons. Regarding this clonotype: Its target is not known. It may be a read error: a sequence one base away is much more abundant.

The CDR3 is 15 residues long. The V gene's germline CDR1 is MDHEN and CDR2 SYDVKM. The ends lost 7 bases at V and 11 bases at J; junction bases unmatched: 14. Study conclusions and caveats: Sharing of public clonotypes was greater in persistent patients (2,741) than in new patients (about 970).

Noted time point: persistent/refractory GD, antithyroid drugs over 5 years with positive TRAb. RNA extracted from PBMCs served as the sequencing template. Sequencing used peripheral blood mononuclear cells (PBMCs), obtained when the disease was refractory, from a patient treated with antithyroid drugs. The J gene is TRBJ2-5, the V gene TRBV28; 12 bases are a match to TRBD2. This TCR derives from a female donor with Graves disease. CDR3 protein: CASTRGLAGNKEQYF. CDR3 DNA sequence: TGTGCCAGCACCCGAGGACTAGCGGGAAATAAGGAGCAGTACTTC.